Detailed here is one T cell receptor beta chain. The table lists this clonotype with many counts. Its target antigen remains unknown. It has no much larger one-base neighbor in the sample; base qualities were not kept. The sample belongs to a study of human T cells and chemical hapten exposure listed by TCRdb under 2021. Context from the whole study: For sensitization, 2% DPC in acetone was applied to a 2 cm by 2 cm area of upper inner arm skin. Throughout the study period of roughly 24 weeks, patients also received therapeutic DPC doses to the scalp every week. Patch testing was done on the upper back using Finn chambers containing 0.01% DPC, and results were scored after 6 days according to International Contact Dermatitis Research Group standards. The mostly female patient cohort included alopecia areata with under or over 50% scalp involvement, alopecia totalis and alopecia universalis. Libraries were combined into a pool for sequencing, and differences in TCR yield between samples came mainly from small differences in library volumes within the pool. The study tracked peripheral blood TCR repertoire changes in vivo during primary and secondary sensitization to the hapten diphenylcyclopropenone (DPC) in alopecia patients. Patient blood was sampled pre-sensitization (week 0) and at 2, 6 and about 24 weeks after DPC sensitization. Blood for TCR sequencing was provided by twenty-nine alopecia patients at one to four time points (pre-sensitization, 2, 6 and 24 weeks).

V ends up 2 bases short and J 1 base short, with an unmatched junction base count of 5. CDR1 and CDR2 (SGHTA, FQGNSA) derive from the germline V gene. There are 16 amino acids in the CDR3, from cysteine to phenylalanine inclusive. The kept DNA is CDR3 alone, 48 bases in frame from the first base. What the study reported, not specific to this receptor: Because every patient had alopecia, a presumed autoimmune disease, the patients' immune response might differ from that of healthy individuals. Significantly more large CDR3 similarity clusters were formed by expanded TCRs than by pre-sensitization or healthy control sets, consistent with antigen-driven responses. DPC sensitization did not change how many TCRs were above 1 in 1000 frequency, and no evidence was found of alterations in global repertoire structure. A positive correlation was found between the number of PT1 expanded TCRs and patch test score, with significance reached at thresholds 8, 16 and 32 but not 4. Repeated subsampling changed both the strength of the expansion versus patch-test correlation and the threshold at which the correlation became significant.

The time point label on this specimen signifies: patch test 1, 2 weeks after DPC sensitization. The treatment or condition label, as the study defines it: therapeutic diphenylcyclopropenone sensitization with weekly scalp DPC. Blood at each patch-test visit was drawn before the patch test was applied. To be eligible, patients had to be aged 18 to 70, diagnosed with alopecia and judged suitable for DPC therapy, while pregnant patients were excluded. Total RNA was isolated from unfractionated whole blood collected in Tempus Blood RNA tubes. Libraries were constructed by RACE. TCRdb names NextSeq 500 as the instrument used. Library preparation attached unique molecular identifiers to individual cDNA molecules for quantitative, reproducible TCR counting. Each blood RNA sample was used to sequence both TCR alpha and TCR beta chains. On the study's bioinformatics: Samples had a median of 95,638 TCRs, with a range from about 23,224 to 750,000. V, J and CDR3 annotation of the TCR reads was carried out using the Decombinator software suite. To make PS versus PT1 abundance plots, every sample was subsampled to the same number of TCRs (28,000). TCRs were defined as expanded if absent before sensitization and observed at least eight times at the 2-week time point. Starting from the raw public reads, TCRdb applied fastp trimming at Q25, assembled clones with MiXCR and retained in-frame beta chains. Every entry covers one CDR3 protein and lists the most common genes and DNA from its rows. The V and J calls follow TCRdb's processing rather than the paper's. For this sample the table gives around 300,000 distinct CDR3 sequences, of which around 7% were detected only once. The biggest ten clones account for around 8.4% of the sample.

The rearranged segments are TRBV7-2 and TRBJ2-1; 7 central nucleotides agree with TRBD1. The sequencing here drew on whole blood, taken in connection with sensitization to the hapten diphenylcyclopropenone (DPC). The sequence came from a woman between 18 and 29 years old with alopecia areata. Some clones in this sample may be carry-over from other donors' samples. In nucleotide form, the sequence is TGTGCCAGCAGCTTAAGGGGACAGCGATCCTACAATGAGCAGTTCTTC. Translated, this is CASSLRGQRSYNEQFF.